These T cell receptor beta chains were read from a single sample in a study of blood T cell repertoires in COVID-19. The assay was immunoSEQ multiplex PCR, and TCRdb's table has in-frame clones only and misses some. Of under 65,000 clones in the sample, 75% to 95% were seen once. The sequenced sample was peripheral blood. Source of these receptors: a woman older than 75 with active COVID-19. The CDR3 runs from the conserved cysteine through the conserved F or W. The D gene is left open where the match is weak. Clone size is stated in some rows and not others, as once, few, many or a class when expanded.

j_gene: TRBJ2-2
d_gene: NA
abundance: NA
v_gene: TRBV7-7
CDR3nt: TGTGCCAGCAGCGCCACAGACACCGGGGAGCTGTTTTTT
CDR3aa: CASSATDTGELFF

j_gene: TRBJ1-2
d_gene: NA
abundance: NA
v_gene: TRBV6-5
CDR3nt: TGTGCCAGCACCCTCACCCTTTCAGGGAAGGGCTACACCTTC
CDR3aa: CASTLTLSGKGYTF

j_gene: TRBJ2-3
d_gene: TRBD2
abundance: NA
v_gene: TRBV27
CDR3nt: TGTGCCAGCAGCCTGGTGCGGGAGGTCCGAGATACGCAGTATTTT
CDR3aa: CASSLVREVRDTQYF

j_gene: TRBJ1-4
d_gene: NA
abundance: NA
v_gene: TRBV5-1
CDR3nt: TGCGCCAGCAGCTTGATGGCAGGGGATGAAAAACTGTTTTTT
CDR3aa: CASSLMAGDEKLFF

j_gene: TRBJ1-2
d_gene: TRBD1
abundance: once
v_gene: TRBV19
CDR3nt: TGTGCCAGTAGTATAGATTGGGACAGGGTCCAGGATGGCTACACCTTC
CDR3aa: CASSIDWDRVQDGYTF

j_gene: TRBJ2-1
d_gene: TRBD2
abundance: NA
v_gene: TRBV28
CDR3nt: TGTGCCAGCAGTCCCGGGACTAGCGGAAGCTCCTACAATGAGCAGTTCTTC
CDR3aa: CASSPGTSGSSYNEQFF

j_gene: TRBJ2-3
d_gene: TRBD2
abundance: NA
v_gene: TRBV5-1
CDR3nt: TGCGCCAGCAGCTCAGTGGGACTAGGGTCCCCAGATACGCAGTATTTT
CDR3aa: CASSSVGLGSPDTQYF

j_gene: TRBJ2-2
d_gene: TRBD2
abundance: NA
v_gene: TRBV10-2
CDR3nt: TGCGCCAGCAGTTCCGGGACTAGCGGTACCATCGGGGAGCTGTTTTTT
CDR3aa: CASSSGTSGTIGELFF

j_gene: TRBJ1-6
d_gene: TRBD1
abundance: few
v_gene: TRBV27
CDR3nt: TGTGCCAGCAGTGGACAGGGGGATTCACCCCTCCACTTT
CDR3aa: CASSGQGDSPLHF

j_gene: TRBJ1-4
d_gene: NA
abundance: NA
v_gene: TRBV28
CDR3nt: TGTGCCAGTTCGATGCGGGGTGGGTCTAATGAAAAACTGTTTTTT
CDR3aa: CASSMRGGSNEKLFF

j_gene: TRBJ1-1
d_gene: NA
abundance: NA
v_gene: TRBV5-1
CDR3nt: TGCGCCAGCAGCTTGGCCGGAGGAGCAGGGAGCAGCGGGGGGATCATGAACACTGAAGCTTTCTTT
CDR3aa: CASSLAGGAGSSGGIMNTEAFF

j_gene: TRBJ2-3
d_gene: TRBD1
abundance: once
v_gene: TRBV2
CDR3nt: TGTGCCGGGGGGATCGGGACAGGGGGCACAGATACGCAGTATTTT
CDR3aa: CAGGIGTGGTDTQYF

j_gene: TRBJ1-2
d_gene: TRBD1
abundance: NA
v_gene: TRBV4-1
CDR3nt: TGCGCCAGCCGCGACCCTAACAGGGGGCAGGGATATGGCTACACCTTC
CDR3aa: CASRDPNRGQGYGYTF

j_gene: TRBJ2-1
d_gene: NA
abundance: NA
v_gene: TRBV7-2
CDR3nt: TGTGCCAGCAGCTTACTTCAGGGGCGTGAGCAGTTCTTC
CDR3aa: CASSLLQGREQFF

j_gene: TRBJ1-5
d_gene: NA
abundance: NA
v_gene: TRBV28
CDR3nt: TGTGCCAGCAGTTTACGCGGGAGTGGACAGCCCCAGCATTTT
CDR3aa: CASSLRGSGQPQHF

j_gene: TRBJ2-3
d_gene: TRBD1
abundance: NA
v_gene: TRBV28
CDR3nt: TGTGCCAGCAGTCCCACCGGGACAGCCGTAGATACGCAGTATTTT
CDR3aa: CASSPTGTAVDTQYF

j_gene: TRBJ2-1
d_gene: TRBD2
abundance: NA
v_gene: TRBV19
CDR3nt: TGTGCCAGTAGTATCCGACTAGCGGGAAGCTCCTACAATGAGCAGTTCTTC
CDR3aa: CASSIRLAGSSYNEQFF

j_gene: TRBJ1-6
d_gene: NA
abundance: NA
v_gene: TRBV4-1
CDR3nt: TGCGCCAGCAGCCAAGGAATCTACCCCCTCCACTTT
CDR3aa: CASSQGIYPLHF

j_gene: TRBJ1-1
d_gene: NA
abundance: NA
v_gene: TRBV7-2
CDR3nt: TGTGCCAGCAGCTCCCGGAGGGGCCGGGCTGAAGCTTTCTTT
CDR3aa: CASSSRRGRAEAFF

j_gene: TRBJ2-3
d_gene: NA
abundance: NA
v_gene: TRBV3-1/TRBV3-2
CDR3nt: TGTGCCAGCGAGGGCAGCACAGATACGCAGTATTTT
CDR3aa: CASEGSTDTQYF

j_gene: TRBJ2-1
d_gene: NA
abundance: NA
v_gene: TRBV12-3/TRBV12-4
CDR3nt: TGTGCCAGCAGTTTAGGCGGCCTAAATGAGCAGTTCTTC
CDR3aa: CASSLGGLNEQFF